The 10 T cell receptor beta chains reported below all come from one sample, sequenced in a study of T-cell reconstitution after alpha-beta-depleted transplantation in children. Unique molecular identifiers tagged the TCRbeta library. TCRdb reprocessed the PCR reads via MiXCR and lists one record per CDR3 protein. The sample lists more than 450,000 distinct CDR3 sequences, 15% to 20% occurring once. The material was PBMCs from the stem cell graft donor, obtained from the stem cell graft. The receptors were gathered from a human donor who donated a stem cell graft to a child with acute lymphoblastic leukemia.

This clonotype was seen a few times. The chain is built from TRBV24-1 and TRBJ2-5, with 7 bases aligning to TRBD1. V shed 1 base and J 2 bases; nucleotides not matched to a gene: 6. This CDR3 contains 16 residues. In germline, CDR1 is KGHDR, CDR2 SFDVKD. The CDR3 DNA sequence: TGTGCCACCAGTGATTTTTCCGTGACAGGGCAAGAGACCCAGTACTTC. Translating it yields CATSDFSVTGQETQYF.

This clonotype has more than one count but fewer than ten. The chain has TRBV20-1 and TRBJ2-7; 11 positions match TRBD2. The V segment lost 1 base and the J segment 7 bases; nucleotides outside the gene matches: 6. CDR1 is DFQATT, CDR2 SNEGSKA, per germline (reference sequence). The CDR3 spans 14 residues. This chain's CDR3 is CSARASLAGVEQYF. The CDR3, as DNA: TGCAGTGCTAGAGCGTCACTAGCGGGAGTTGAGCAGTACTTC.

The chain uses TRBV5-1 and TRBJ2-5, with TRBD2 identical over 13 bases. Unmatched junction bases numbered 10, after V lost 4 bases and J lost 4 bases. Germline V gives CDR1 SGHRS, CDR2 YFSETQ. The CDR3 length is 17 residues. CDR3 nucleotide sequence: TGCGCCAGCAGCGATGGCACTAGCGGGAGGGTAGCAGAGACCCAGTACTTC. This encodes CASSDGTSGRVAETQYF.

This clonotype was counted between two and nine times. The V gene is TRBV11-1, the J gene TRBJ1-1, with 9 bases lining up with TRBD1. Germline loops: CDR1 SGHAT, CDR2 FQDESV (reference sequence). Trimming took 2 bases from V and 4 from J; bases not matched to a gene: 14. CDR3 size: 18 residues. In nucleotides, the CDR3 is TGTGCCAGCAGCTTATTGCGGACAGGGGATTCTAATCGCACTGAAGCTTTCTTT. The encoded protein is CASSLLRTGDSNRTEAFF.

The J gene is TRBJ2-1, the V gene TRBV5-4; D could derive from TRBD1 or TRBD2 (6 bases each). CDR3 length equals 14 residues. The V gene lost 0 bases and the J gene lost 9 bases, with 13 bases spanning the gap. Germline V CDR1 and CDR2: SGHNT, YYREEE (reference sequence). The CDR3 nucleotides read TGTGCCAGCAGCTTGGACACGGGGGCCACTGAGCAGTTCTTC. Protein sequence: CASSLDTGATEQFF.

The chain joins TRBV5-5 to TRBJ2-1; D possibly corresponds to TRBD1 (6 bases). Germline V lookup: CDR1 SGHKS, CDR2 YYEKEE (reference sequence). CDR3 size: 15 residues. V dropped 2 bases and J dropped 5 bases, with 14 bases sitting between them. The CDR3 sequence: CASSLGGTPNNEQFF. CDR3 coding DNA: TGTGCCAGCAGCTTAGGGGGAACTCCCAACAATGAGCAGTTCTTC. The complete variable domain, with remaining parts taken from reference TRBV5-5 and TRBJ2-1, reads DAGVTQSPTHLIKTRGQQVTLRCSPISGHKSVSWYQQVLGQGPQFIFQYYEKEERGRGNFPDRFSARQFPNYSSELNVNALLLGDSALYLCASSLGGTPNNEQFFGPGTRLTVL.

J is TRBJ1-5 and V is TRBV18; TRBD1 aligns across 7 bases. This CDR3 contains 15 residues. Losses at the gene ends were 4 bases for V and 4 bases for J; bases not matched to a gene: 7. Germline lookup yields CDR1 KGHSH and CDR2 LQKENI. CDR3 coding DNA: TGTGCCAGCTCACTACGACAGGGTAGGAATCAGCCCCAGCATTTT. Residues: CASSLRQGRNQPQHF. Complete variable domain (other parts from reference TRBV18 and TRBJ1-5): NAGVMQNPRHLVRRRGQEARLRCSPMKGHSHVYWYRQLPEEGLKFMVYLQKENIIDESGMPKERFSAEFPKEGPSILRIQQVVRGDSAAYFCASSLRQGRNQPQHFGDGTRLSIL.

V and J are TRBV19 and TRBJ2-3, with D unresolved. The germline gives CDR1 LNHDA, CDR2 SQIVND (reference sequence). The V end lost 5 bases, the J end lost 4 bases, and 7 bases lay between the germline ends. CDR3 length: 12 amino acids. Here the CDR3 DNA reads TGTGCCAGTAGTCCCACTTCAGATACGCAGTATTTT. It is translated as CASSPTSDTQYF.

This sequence joins TRBV7-8 and TRBJ1-2; 7 bases are a match to TRBD1. The CDR3 runs to 14 residues. Trimming cost V 8 bases and J 0 bases; bases outside gene matches: 6. The germline CDR1 and CDR2 sequences are SGHVS and FQNEAQ. In nucleotides, the CDR3 is TGTGCCAGCCTCCGAACAGGGGCTAACTATGGCTACACCTTC. It is translated as CASLRTGANYGYTF.

The chain has TRBV5-1 and TRBJ2-5, with a weak D call TRBD2 (6 bases). V lost 3 bases to trimming and J lost 5 bases, with 17 bases between them. The CDR3 has 15 residues. Germline-derived CDR1 and CDR2 are SGHRS and YFSETQ. This chain's CDR3 is CASSWEVGGQETQYF. The DNA for the CDR3 is TGCGCCAGCAGCTGGGAGGTCGGGGGTCAGGAGACCCAGTACTTC.